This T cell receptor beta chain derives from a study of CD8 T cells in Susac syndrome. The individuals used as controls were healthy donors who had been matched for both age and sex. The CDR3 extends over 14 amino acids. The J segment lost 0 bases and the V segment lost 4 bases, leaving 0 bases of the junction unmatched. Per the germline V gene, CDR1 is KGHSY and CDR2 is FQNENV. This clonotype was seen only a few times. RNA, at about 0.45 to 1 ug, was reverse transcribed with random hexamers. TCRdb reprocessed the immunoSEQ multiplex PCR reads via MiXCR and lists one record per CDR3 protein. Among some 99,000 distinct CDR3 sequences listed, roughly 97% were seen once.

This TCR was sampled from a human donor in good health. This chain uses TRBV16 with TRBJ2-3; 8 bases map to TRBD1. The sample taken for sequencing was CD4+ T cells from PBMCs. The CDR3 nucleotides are TGTGCCAGCAGCCGACAGGGGAGCACAGATACGCAGTATTTT. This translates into CASSRQGSTDTQYF.